Following are 10 T cell receptor beta chains from one sample sequenced in a study of OX40 agonist ivuxolimab in advanced cancers. Sequencing was performed with immunoSEQ multiplex PCR; in TCRdb, only in-frame clones are kept and a portion is missing. The profile covers about 50,000 clones, with around nine tenths appearing a single time and roughly 0.69% taken by the ten largest. The sample was CD4+ or CD8+ T cells sorted from blood, taken in a trial of the OX40 agonist ivuxolimab. These receptor sequences come from an adult with an advanced solid tumor such as melanoma, head and neck, liver or kidney cancer.

This chain uses TRBV7-9 with TRBJ2-1; the D call may be TRBD1 or TRBD2 (7 bases each). CDR1 is SEHNR, CDR2 FQNEAQ, per germline (reference sequence). Trimming took 5 bases from V and 4 from J, leaving 12 bases between them. This CDR3 contains 14 residues. CDR3 region: CASSPGGGYNEQFF. The CDR3, as DNA: TGTGCCAGCAGCCCAGGGGGGGGTTACAATGAGCAGTTCTTC.

The chain carries TRBV7-8 and TRBJ2-2; a weak D match, TRBD1 (6 bases). CDR3 length: 15 residues. With 2 bases removed from V and 1 base from J, the gap between germline ends came to 8 bases. Germline CDR1 is SGHVS and CDR2 is FQNEAQ. CDR3 residues: CASSLNRVNTGELFF. CDR3 DNA sequence: TGTGCCAGCAGCTTAAACAGGGTGAACACCGGGGAGCTGTTTTTT.

The chain uses TRBV5-1 and TRBJ2-5, with 14 bases identical to TRBD2. V dropped 0 bases and J dropped 5; count of bases not matched to a gene: 6. Looked up from germline, CDR1 is SGHRS and CDR2 is YFSETQ. The CDR3 length is 17 residues. Written as DNA, the CDR3 is TGCGCCAGCAGCTTGGAAGGACTAGCGGGGGGTGGTGAGACCCAGTACTTC. Protein sequence: CASSLEGLAGGGETQYF.

CDR3 sequence reads: CASSLKVVPDWDTQYF. For the CDR3, the DNA is TGTGCCAGCAGCTTAAAGGTGGTACCTGACTGGGATACGCAGTATTTT. This chain connects TRBV11-2 to TRBJ2-3; D uncertain. Trimming removed 2 bases at V and 6 bases at J, with 18 bases between. Per germline, CDR1 SGHAT and CDR2 FQNNGV. The CDR3 has 16 residues. The variable domain in full, completed from reference TRBV11-2 and TRBJ2-3, reads EAGVAQSPRYKIIEKRQSVAFWCNPISGHATLYWYQQILGQGPKLLIQFQNNGVVDDSQLPKDRFSAERLKGVDSTLKIQPAKLEDSAVYLCASSLKVVPDWDTQYFGPGTRLTVL.

The V and J genes are TRBV29-1 and TRBJ1-2; tentatively, D is TRBD1 (6 bases). The V end lost 7 bases, the J end lost 3 bases, and 18 bases lay between the germline ends. The CDR3 totals 14 residues. Germline assignment: CDR1 SQVTM and CDR2 ANQGSEA. The CDR3 sequence is CSAKDSGEHYGYTF. The CDR3 DNA follows: TGCAGCGCAAAGGACAGTGGAGAACACTATGGCTACACCTTC.

This chain joins TRBV7-6 and TRBJ2-5; D is perhaps TRBD1 (5 bases). CDR3 size: 15 residues. Germline V CDR1 and CDR2: SGHVS, FNYEAQ. V lost 1 base, J lost 4 bases, and 13 bases lay in between. The CDR3 sequence is CASSLGLGRAETQYF. The CDR3 coding sequence is TGTGCCAGCAGCTTAGGCTTGGGCAGGGCAGAGACCCAGTACTTC. The complete variable domain, with remaining parts taken from reference TRBV7-6 and TRBJ2-5, reads GAGVSQSPRYKVTKRGQDVALRCDPISGHVSLYWYRQALGQGPEFLTYFNYEAQQDKSGLPNDRFSAERPEGSISTLTIQRTEQRDSAMYRCASSLGLGRAETQYFGPGTRLLVL.

This clone was counted a single time. The J gene is TRBJ1-6, the V gene TRBV4-3; no clear D gene. There are 14 residues in the CDR3. CDR1 LGHNA and CDR2 YSLEER come from the germline V gene. Trimming took off 0 bases at V and 13 bases at J, with 13 bases between the two ends. The CDR3 DNA reads TGCGCCAGCAGCCAAGAACATGGCTCCCAGCCCCTCCACTTT. Protein product: CASSQEHGSQPLHF.

In this sample, this clone turned up once. The chain employs TRBV9 and TRBJ2-5, with D possibly being TRBD1 or TRBD2 (5 bases each). The germline V gene has CDR1 SGDLS and CDR2 YYNGEE. Trimming pared 0 bases from V and 5 bases from J, leaving 17 bases between. The CDR3 is 16 residues long. As DNA, the CDR3 is TGTGCCAGCAGCGTAGGGGCGCTGGGGGAAGCGGAGACCCAGTACTTC. As protein: CASSVGALGEAETQYF.

This CDR3 is CASSLGSLTSDTQYF. DNA of the CDR3: TGTGCCAGCAGCTTAGGTTCCCTAACTTCAGATACGCAGTATTTT. The rearrangement links TRBV11-2 to TRBJ2-3, with D uncertain. Per germline, CDR1 SGHAT and CDR2 FQNNGV. This CDR3 spans 15 amino acids. V lost 1 base and J 4 bases, leaving 12 bases between the germline ends.

The chain is built from TRBV27 and TRBJ1-5, with D hard to call. Germline V gene data show CDR1 as MNHEY and CDR2 as SMNVEV (reference sequence). V gave up 4 bases and J gave up 2 bases, with 18 bases separating them. CDR3 length: 17 residues. In nucleotides, the CDR3 is TGTGCCAGCAGTTCCTCGAGCCCCGGGTGGGGCAATCAGCCCCAGCATTTT. Its translation is CASSSSSPGWGNQPQHF.